The 32 T cell receptor beta chains in this list originate from one sample, sequenced in a study of shared clonotypes between healthy human individuals. Some clones are missing from TCRdb's copy, which holds only in-frame ones; the method was immunoSEQ multiplex PCR. The data show 2 million to 2.5 million clones, approximately 94% seen once. What was sequenced was naive CD4+ T cells sorted from blood. Subset indicated: CD45RA+ positively selected. These receptors came from a man between 18 and 29 years old in good health.

The CDR3 loop is CASRRSNSNYGYTF. The CDR3 coding sequence is TGTGCCAGCCGACGGAGCAACTCTAACTATGGCTACACCTTC. The chain recombines TRBV6-5 with TRBJ1-2; D not resolved. Germline CDR1 reads MNHEY; CDR2 reads SVGAGI. The V end was cut by 8 bases, the J end by 0 bases, with 13 bases between. The CDR3 spans 14 residues.

As concerns this clone: Other DNA sequences from this sample encode an identical CDR3 as well. The rearrangement joins TRBV29-1 to TRBJ2-3; D is ambiguous. CDR3 length: 10 amino acids. Per germline, CDR1 SQVTM and CDR2 ANQGSEA. V was clipped by 5 bases and J by 4 bases, with 4 bases between them. The CDR3 spells CSVLSDTQYF. The CDR3 coding sequence is TGCAGCGTTCTTTCAGATACGCAGTATTTT.

Comment on this clone: The same CDR3 arises from other DNA sequences in this sample as well. The V and J genes are TRBV9 and TRBJ2-1, with TRBD1 matching over 7 bases. The CDR3 covers 15 residues. CDR1 SGDLS and CDR2 YYNGEE come from the germline V gene. The V segment lost 0 bases and the J segment 1 base; nucleotides outside the gene matches: 1. As DNA, the CDR3 is TGTGCCAGCAGCGTAGGGACAGGTTCCTACAATGAGCAGTTCTTC. Translating gives CASSVGTGSYNEQFF.

A word on this clone: Other DNA sequences in the sample encode the same CDR3. The chain uses TRBV6-5 and TRBJ1-1, with TRBD1 as a possible D gene (5 bases). V lost 6 bases and J lost 1, with 9 bases in between. The CDR3 spans 13 residues. Germline loops: CDR1 MNHEY, CDR2 SVGAGI. CDR3 protein: CASRSQGNTEAFF. The CDR3 nucleotides are TGTGCCAGCAGATCTCAGGGGAACACTGAAGCTTTCTTT.

About this clone: Other DNA sequences in this specimen translate into the identical CDR3. The rearrangement links TRBV19 to TRBJ2-7; the match to TRBD1 covers 9 bases. V lost 5 bases and J lost 2; bases outside the gene matches: 4. The CDR3 contains 14 residues. The V gene's germline CDR1 is LNHDA and CDR2 SQIVND (reference sequence). The CDR3 sequence is CASSAGQGPYEQYF. CDR3 nucleotides: TGTGCCAGTAGTGCGGGACAGGGACCCTACGAGCAGTACTTC.

The J gene is TRBJ1-2, the V gene TRBV20-1; D gene unclear. Trimming stripped 6 bases from V and 4 bases from J, with 9 bases between. The CDR3 consists of 11 residues. CDR1 and CDR2 (germline): DFQATT, SNEGSKA (reference sequence). The CDR3 nucleotides are TGCAGTGCCGAACCAGGCTATGGCTACACCTTC. It translates to CSAEPGYGYTF.

The genes are TRBV5-1 and TRBJ1-1, with a weak D call TRBD1 (6 bases). Germline loops: CDR1 SGHRS, CDR2 YFSETQ. The CDR3 spans 13 residues. The V gene lost 1 base and the J gene lost 6 bases, with 10 bases spanning the gap. The CDR3 nucleotides read TGCGCCAGCAGCTTGAACACAGGGTCTGAAGCTTTCTTT. Protein product: CASSLNTGSEAFF.

The chain employs TRBV5-8 and TRBJ2-1, with a tentative D call TRBD2 (7 bases). Trimming shortened V by 1 base and J by 6 bases, and 14 bases separated the two germline ends. The CDR3 has 15 residues. In germline, CDR1 is SGHTS, CDR2 YDEGEE. CDR3 loop: CASSLRGGFLNEQFF. The CDR3 DNA reads as TGTGCCAGCAGCTTGAGGGGGGGCTTCCTCAATGAGCAGTTCTTC.

V and J are TRBV7-2 and TRBJ1-2, with D possibly TRBD1 on 5 matching bases. V was clipped by 5 bases and J by 4 bases, with 8 bases between them. From germline, CDR1 is SGHTA and CDR2 FQGNSA. The CDR3 is 12 residues long. The CDR3 loop reads CASSKDIYGYTF. As DNA, the CDR3 is TGTGCCAGCAGCAAGGACATCTATGGCTACACCTTC.

The J gene is TRBJ1-3, the V gene TRBV6-6, with D unclear. The V gene's germline CDR1 is MNHNY and CDR2 SVGAGI (reference sequence). The CDR3 spans 13 residues. Trimming stripped 6 bases from V and 0 bases from J, with 6 bases between. The CDR3: CASSTASGNTIYF. CDR3 DNA sequence: TGTGCCAGCAGCACAGCCTCTGGAAACACCATATATTTT.

This clone occurred once. The chain couples TRBV5-6 to TRBJ2-5; 10 bases line up with TRBD1. CDR1 and CDR2 (germline): SGHDT, YYEEEE. This CDR3 comprises 16 residues. Losses at the gene ends were 0 bases for V and 5 bases for J; bases not matched to a gene: 7. The CDR3 reads CASSLAGGQGRETQYF. CDR3 DNA: TGTGCCAGCAGCTTGGCCGGGGGACAGGGGAGGGAGACCCAGTACTTC.

The rearrangement uses TRBV9 and TRBJ1-4, with D possibly TRBD1 on 6 matching bases. The CDR3 extends over 15 amino acids. Trimming stripped 3 bases from V and 5 bases from J, with 14 bases between. Germline CDR1 reads SGDLS; CDR2 reads YYNGEE. Written as DNA, the CDR3 is TGTGCCAGCAGCGCCGGAGGACAGCTGAATGAAAAACTGTTTTTT. Its translation: CASSAGGQLNEKLFF.

The V gene is TRBV5-1, the J gene TRBJ1-1; D gene uncertain. The germline V and J ends were trimmed by 1 base and 2 bases, with 12 bases remaining between them. The V gene's germline CDR1 is SGHRS and CDR2 YFSETQ. CDR3 size: 15 residues. CDR3: CASSLNEAANTEAFF. In DNA form, the CDR3 reads TGCGCCAGCAGCTTGAACGAAGCCGCTAACACTGAAGCTTTCTTT.

To note about this clone: The sample has other DNA sequences that encode this CDR3 too. The CDR3 coding sequence is TGCGCCAGCAGTAGTGAGGGGAGCACAGATACGCAGTATTTT. Its translation: CASSSEGSTDTQYF. V and J are TRBV5-1 and TRBJ2-3, with D perhaps TRBD1 or TRBD2 (5 bases each). Germline V gene lookup returns CDR1 SGHRS and CDR2 YFSETQ. V was clipped by 5 bases and J by 0 bases, with 10 bases between them. CDR3 size: 14 residues.

Turning to this clone: The same CDR3 is also encoded by other DNA sequences in this sample. The J gene is TRBJ2-5, the V gene TRBV5-1; D ambiguous. V was clipped by 2 bases and J by 2 bases, with 13 bases between them. The CDR3 consists of 15 residues. Germline V gives CDR1 SGHRS, CDR2 YFSETQ. In DNA, the CDR3 is TGCGCCAGCAGCTTAGCCACCGGTAGTCAAGAGACCCAGTACTTC. It translates to CASSLATGSQETQYF.

CDR3 DNA sequence: TGTGCCAGCAGCCAAGCTAGCGGGGCTTACAATGAGCAGTTCTTC. This codes for CASSQASGAYNEQFF. This chain connects TRBV14 to TRBJ2-1, with 9 bases matching TRBD2. The V gene end was trimmed by 1 base and the J gene end by 4 bases; junction bases not matched to a gene: 2. This CDR3 is built from 15 residues. Germline-derived CDR1 and CDR2 are SGHDN and FVKESK.

The chain employs TRBV7-9 and TRBJ2-2; no firm D call. From germline, CDR1 is SEHNR and CDR2 FQNEAQ (reference sequence). CDR3 length: 13 amino acids. Trimming pared 3 bases from V and 3 bases from J, leaving 5 bases between. The CDR3, as DNA: TGTGCCAGCAGCTTGCATGACACCGGGGAGCTGTTTTTT. Its protein product is CASSLHDTGELFF. Together with reference TRBV7-9 and TRBJ2-2, the CDR3 gives the full variable domain: DTGVSQNPRHKITKRGQNVTFRCDPISEHNRLYWYRQTLGQGPEFLTYFQNEAQLEKSRLLSDRFSAERPKGSFSTLEIQRTEQGDSAMYLCASSLHDTGELFFGEGSRLTVL.

This chain uses TRBV7-2 with TRBJ1-3; D remains unclear. From germline, CDR1 is SGHTA and CDR2 FQGNSA. This CDR3 contains 12 residues. Trimming pared 6 bases from V and 16 bases from J, leaving 19 bases between. CDR3 sequence (DNA): TGTGCCAGCAGTTTACTACCGGGCCCCCGGTATTTT. Protein sequence: CASSLLPGPRYF.

Of note for this clone: Other DNA variants within this sample encode the same CDR3. This chain uses TRBV6-5 with TRBJ2-5; D ambiguous. CDR3 size: 13 residues. V shed 5 bases and J shed 1 base, with 8 bases lying between them. CDR1 is MNHEY, CDR2 SVGAGI, per germline. The CDR3 DNA is TGTGCCAGCAGTCGGTGGCGCCAAGAGACCCAGTACTTC. Translating gives CASSRWRQETQYF.

This chain uses TRBV2 with TRBJ2-1; TRBD2 agrees at 7 bases. The ends lost 4 bases at V and 7 bases at J; junction bases unmatched: 7. CDR3 length equals 14 residues. Germline V gene lookup returns CDR1 SNHLY and CDR2 FYNNEI. The CDR3 region has the DNA TGTGCCAGCAGTGTTGCTAGCGGCGGTAATGAGCAGTTCTTC. It translates to CASSVASGGNEQFF.

The chain has TRBV9 and TRBJ2-1; 8 bases fit TRBD2. CDR1 and CDR2 from the germline V gene are SGDLS and YYNGEE. CDR3 size: 15 residues. J gave up 7 bases and V 0 bases, and 6 bases lay outside the gene matches. CDR3 DNA: TGTGCCAGCAGCGTAGATGCTAGCGGGCGGAATGAGCAGTTCTTC. It translates to CASSVDASGRNEQFF.

This clone was seen once. The gene calls are TRBV10-3 and TRBJ2-1; 8 positions agree with TRBD2. Trimming took 6 bases from V and 3 from J; bases not matched to a gene: 7. From germline, CDR1 is ENHRY and CDR2 SYGVKD. The CDR3 is made up of 15 amino acids. Written as DNA, the CDR3 is TGTGCCATCAGGCCCGTCGGGGGGGACTACAATGAGCAGTTCTTC. This translates into CAIRPVGGDYNEQFF.

The chain couples TRBV7-2 to TRBJ2-2; weak D call: TRBD1 (6 bases). Per the germline V gene, CDR1 is SGHTA and CDR2 is FQGNSA. Trimming took 5 bases from V and 2 from J, leaving 12 bases between them. The CDR3 loop spans 15 amino acids. CDR3 protein: CASSPGQKNTGELFF. The CDR3 DNA sequence: TGTGCCAGCAGCCCCGGACAGAAAAACACCGGGGAGCTGTTTTTT.

This clone was recorded only once. The rearrangement joins TRBV7-8 to TRBJ2-7; either TRBD1 or TRBD2 may supply D (5 bases each). The CDR3 length is 14 residues. Germline V gene data show CDR1 as SGHVS and CDR2 as FQNEAQ. V lost 1 base and J 6 bases, leaving 13 bases between the germline ends. The chain's CDR3 is CASSLGHGAAEQYF. CDR3 DNA sequence: TGTGCCAGCAGCTTAGGGCACGGGGCGGCCGAGCAGTACTTC.

V and J are TRBV5-1 and TRBJ2-2; 8 nucleotides line up with TRBD1. Per germline, CDR1 SGHRS and CDR2 YFSETQ. The CDR3 totals 16 residues. V trimming: 4 bases; J trimming: 1 base; junction bases outside the gene matches: 6. CDR3 protein: CASSHGQGQNTGELFF. Written as DNA, the CDR3 is TGCGCCAGCAGCCACGGACAGGGTCAGAACACCGGGGAGCTGTTTTTT.

The chain links TRBV10-3 to TRBJ2-7; the D is unclear. Germline V gene sequence: CDR1 ENHRY, CDR2 SYGVKD. Trimming took off 2 bases at V and 0 bases at J, with 11 bases between the two ends. The CDR3 runs 15 residues. This CDR3 reads CAISEAGLGSYEQYF. In DNA, the CDR3 is TGTGCCATCAGTGAGGCCGGGCTCGGCTCCTACGAGCAGTACTTC.

The V and J genes are TRBV6-1 and TRBJ1-5; D possibly corresponds to TRBD1 (5 bases). The CDR3 is 13 amino acids. Germline V gene data show CDR1 as MNHNS and CDR2 as SASEGT. The V and J ends lost 2 bases and 7 bases respectively, with 9 bases between them. CDR3 DNA: TGTGCCAGCAGTGAACAGCCAGGGCAGCCCCAGCATTTT. This encodes CASSEQPGQPQHF.

The V and J genes are TRBV12-2 and TRBJ1-3. TRBV12-2 is designated a pseudogene. The CDR3 loop spans 14 amino acids. This CDR3 is CASRLGAGGNTIYF. In DNA, the CDR3 is TGTGCAAGTCGCTTAGGGGCGGGCGGAAACACCATATATTTT.

The chain is built from TRBV6-5 and TRBJ1-4, with D perhaps TRBD1 (5 bases). The CDR3 has 16 amino acids. CDR1 and CDR2 (germline): MNHEY, SVGAGI. Trimming shortened V by 0 bases and J by 7 bases, and 15 bases separated the two germline ends. The DNA for the CDR3 is TGTGCCAGCAGTTACTCCGGGGTAGGGGTTGGTGAAAAACTGTTTTTT. It specifies CASSYSGVGVGEKLFF.

This clone was recorded only once. Written as DNA, the CDR3 is TGCGCCAGCAGCCAAGCGGGGACTAACTCCTACGAGCAGTACTTC. Translated, it gives CASSQAGTNSYEQYF. V and J are TRBV4-1 and TRBJ2-7, with 7 nucleotides matching TRBD2. The CDR3 totals 15 residues. From germline, CDR1 is MGHRA and CDR2 YSYEKL. The junction had 3 bases not matched to a gene; V was cut back by 1 base and J by 0 bases.

This chain connects TRBV25-1 to TRBJ1-2; perhaps TRBD1 as D (5 bases). CDR1 MGHDK and CDR2 SYGVNS come from the germline V gene. V was cut by 3 bases and J by 2 bases, with 19 bases left in between. CDR3 length: 17 residues. The CDR3 DNA sequence: TGTGCCAGCAGTGAGCCGAGCCTAGGGACCGGGAACTATGGCTACACCTTC. Its translation: CASSEPSLGTGNYGYTF.

The chain combines TRBV10-2 with TRBJ1-4; no reliable D call. CDR3 length equals 11 residues. The V and J ends lost 7 bases and 7 bases respectively, with 7 bases between them. Germline CDR1 and CDR2: WSHSY and SAAADI. CDR3 bases: TGCGCCAGCACGTCCGGTGAAAAACTGTTTTTT. Translating gives CASTSGEKLFF.